Listed here are 22 T cell receptor beta chains from one sample, sequenced in a study of T cell repertoires in cytomegalovirus infection. One entry per CDR3 protein results from TCRdb running MiXCR on the reads. This table has 300,000 or so distinct CDR3 sequences, more than 20% appearing once. Input material: PBMCs. Receptor source: a human donor in good health (CMV status not recorded). Some clones in this sample may be carry-over from other donors' samples.

This clonotype was seen at least ten times. This chain uses TRBV7-9 with TRBJ2-7; the D gene could be TRBD1 or TRBD2 (6 bases each). The V gene's germline CDR1 is SEHNR and CDR2 FQNEAQ (reference sequence). The V and J ends lost 5 bases and 6 bases respectively, with 23 bases between them. This CDR3 contains 16 residues. The CDR3 DNA is TGTGCCAGCAGCCCGGGGGCGGGTTTCCCCAACTCCGAGCAGTACTTC. Translating it yields CASSPGAGFPNSEQYF.

This clonotype was detected a few times. The CDR3 loop is CASSTWTGTGQPQHF. CDR3 coding DNA: TGTGCCAGCAGCACCTGGACAGGGACGGGTCAGCCCCAGCATTTT. The chain links TRBV7-2 to TRBJ1-5; 8 bases fit TRBD1. This CDR3 is 15 amino acids long. V lost 5 bases to trimming and J lost 6 bases; unmatched junction nucleotides: 9. CDR1 and CDR2 (germline): SGHTA, FQGNSA.

The chain uses TRBV2 and TRBJ2-3; a possible D gene is TRBD2 (6 bases). Per germline, CDR1 SNHLY and CDR2 FYNNEI. This CDR3 region has 13 residues. With 6 bases removed from V and 1 base from J, the gap between germline ends came to 8 bases. The CDR3 DNA follows: TGTGCCAGCAGGGTAGCGGGCACAGATACGCAGTATTTT. Encoded protein: CASRVAGTDTQYF.

This clonotype was found a few times. This chain uses TRBV5-6 with TRBJ2-5; D unclear. Looked up from germline, CDR1 is SGHDT and CDR2 is YYEEEE. This CDR3 contains 15 residues. V was shortened by 4 bases and J by 5 bases, with 18 bases between the two germline ends. The CDR3 region is CASSTDEAIGETQYF. The DNA for the CDR3 is TGTGCCAGCAGCACAGACGAGGCAATAGGGGAGACCCAGTACTTC.

This clonotype was detected ten times or more. The chain combines TRBV7-2 with TRBJ2-1; no reliable D call. Germline V lookup: CDR1 SGHTA, CDR2 FQGNSA. The V end lost 5 bases, the J end lost 6 bases, and 20 bases lay between the germline ends. The length of the CDR3 is 16 residues. In DNA, the CDR3 is TGTGCCAGCAGCCGCGCGTCAGCTAAGATCGGCAATGAGCAGTTCTTC. Translation gives CASSRASAKIGNEQFF.

This clonotype has at least ten counts. This rearrangement joins TRBV7-9 to TRBJ2-3; tentatively, D is TRBD1 or TRBD2 (5 bases each). The ends were cut back, 7 bases at V and 2 bases at J, with 19 bases in the middle. The CDR3 length is 16 residues. Germline-derived CDR1 and CDR2 are SEHNR and FQNEAQ (reference sequence). The CDR3 is CASTKGSGPVTDTQYF. The CDR3 DNA reads as TGTGCCAGCACCAAGGGGAGTGGGCCTGTCACAGATACGCAGTATTTT.

This clonotype was seen just once. The genes are TRBV19 and TRBJ2-2; D uncertain. V was trimmed by 2 bases and J by 7 bases, leaving 8 bases between them. Germline V lookup: CDR1 LNHDA, CDR2 SQIVND (reference sequence). The CDR3 extends over 13 amino acids. The CDR3 spells CASSIYSGGELFF. The DNA of the CDR3 is TGTGCCAGTAGTATATATAGTGGCGGGGAGCTGTTTTTT.

J is TRBJ1-2 and V is TRBV27; 7 bases are shared with TRBD1. This CDR3 spans 16 amino acids. V trimming: 2 bases; J trimming: 2 bases; junction bases outside the gene matches: 8. CDR1 is MNHEY and CDR2 is SMNVEV in the germline V gene (reference sequence). CDR3 region: CASSLISDRANYGYTF. The CDR3 DNA sequence: TGTGCCAGCAGTTTAATTTCCGACAGGGCGAACTATGGCTACACCTTC.

This clonotype showed up just a few times. The chain employs TRBV2 and TRBJ2-4; D remains ambiguous. This CDR3 has 13 residues. Per germline, CDR1 SNHLY and CDR2 FYNNEI. Trimming stripped 5 bases from V and 8 bases from J, with 13 bases between. CDR3 protein: CASSKDLGDIQYF. The CDR3, as DNA: TGTGCCAGCAGTAAAGACCTTGGGGACATTCAGTACTTC.

This clonotype showed up just a few times. The chain has TRBV6-1 and TRBJ1-2; D perhaps matches TRBD1 (6 bases). Germline loops: CDR1 MNHNS, CDR2 SASEGT. The CDR3 contains 15 residues. Trimming removed 1 base from V and 2 bases from J, with 11 bases in between. CDR3 region: CASSEGLGANYGYTF. Here the CDR3 DNA reads TGTGCCAGCAGTGAAGGTCTGGGGGCGAACTATGGCTACACCTTC.

V and J are TRBV6-2 or TRBV6-3 and TRBJ2-7; 8 bases line up with TRBD2. CDR1 is MNHEY, CDR2 SVGEGT, per germline. This CDR3 spans 13 amino acids. The ends lost 7 bases at V and 3 bases at J; junction bases unmatched: 5. Here the CDR3 DNA reads TGTGCCAGCAAAGCTAGCGGGCGCTACGAGCAGTACTTC. Amino acid sequence: CASKASGRYEQYF.

This clonotype has just a few counts. The chain joins TRBV5-1 to TRBJ1-2, with TRBD1 as a possible D gene (5 bases). V lost 4 bases, J lost 6 bases, and 16 bases lay in between. Per germline, CDR1 SGHRS and CDR2 YFSETQ. This CDR3 spans 14 amino acids. CDR3 residues: CASSPSGRVDGYTF. DNA of the CDR3: TGCGCCAGCAGCCCCAGTGGCAGGGTCGATGGCTACACCTTC.

J is TRBJ1-5 and V is TRBV28, with no clear D. Per the germline V gene, CDR1 is MDHEN and CDR2 is SYDVKM. The CDR3 spans 13 residues. Trimming pared 4 bases from V and 7 bases from J, leaving 11 bases between. CDR3: CASSSPGGQPQHF. CDR3 DNA: TGTGCCAGCAGTTCCCCGGGTGGACAGCCCCAGCATTTT.

This clonotype has just one count. This sequence joins TRBV19 and TRBJ1-2; 9 nucleotides align to TRBD1. The CDR3 contains 13 residues. With 7 bases clipped from V and 3 bases from J, the junction kept 3 bases outside the gene matches. Germline CDR1 LNHDA, CDR2 SQIVND (reference sequence). The CDR3 DNA reads TGTGCCAGTAAGGGACAGGGAGACTATGGCTACACCTTC. Translated: CASKGQGDYGYTF.

The chain employs TRBV7-2 and TRBJ2-7; D not resolved. There are 12 residues in the CDR3. The germline V gene has CDR1 SGHTA and CDR2 FQGNSA. V was shortened by 1 base and J by 5 bases, with 6 bases between the two germline ends. The CDR3 DNA is TGTGCCAGCAGCTTAGGTCCCCACGAGCAGTACTTC. It yields the protein CASSLGPHEQYF.

The chain combines TRBV19 with TRBJ2-1; 9 nucleotides agree with TRBD2. Losses at the gene ends were 8 bases for V and 4 bases for J; bases not matched to a gene: 6. There are 14 residues in the CDR3. CDR1 and CDR2 (germline): LNHDA, SQIVND (reference sequence). CDR3 DNA: TGTGCCAGTGGGGCTAGCGGGGTATACAATGAGCAGTTCTTC. The encoded protein is CASGASGVYNEQFF.

J is TRBJ2-7 and V is TRBV7-2, with 7 bases aligning to TRBD1. Germline CDR1 reads SGHTA; CDR2 reads FQGNSA. Trimming cost V 4 bases and J 6 bases; bases outside gene matches: 6. The CDR3 is 13 amino acids. The CDR3 coding sequence is TGTGCCAGCAGCTGGAGACAGGGCTCCGAGCAGTACTTC. It specifies CASSWRQGSEQYF.

The chain recombines TRBV29-1 with TRBJ2-1; TRBD2 aligns across 8 bases. J lost 9 bases, V lost 6 bases, and 16 bases had no gene match. This CDR3 spans 15 amino acids. Germline CDR1 SQVTM, CDR2 ANQGSEA. This CDR3 is CSVRNPGGVNGEQFF. DNA of the CDR3: TGCAGCGTCAGAAACCCCGGGGGGGTAAATGGTGAGCAGTTCTTC.

About this clonotype: One end of the junction fails to match germline, which may point to a read error. The V call is TRBV2, the J call TRBJ1-1; D may be TRBD1 (5 bases). Germline loops: CDR1 SNHLY, CDR2 FYNNEI. This CDR3 has 15 amino acids. CDR3 DNA sequence: TGTGCTAGCAGAGAGATGACAGTCCCGAACACTGAAGCTTTCTTT. Protein product: CASREMTVPNTEAFF.

Ten or more counts support this clonotype. This CDR3 reads CASSASRGPNSPLHF. CDR3 bases: TGTGCCAGCAGCGCTAGCCGGGGACCCAATTCACCCCTCCACTTT. The chain uses TRBV7-2 and TRBJ1-6; maybe TRBD1 (5 bases). The CDR3 is 15 amino acids. V was cut by 5 bases and J by 7 bases, with 15 bases left in between. Per the germline V gene, CDR1 is SGHTA and CDR2 is FQGNSA.

This clonotype has more than one count but fewer than ten. This chain joins TRBV6-1 and TRBJ2-7; possible D gene TRBD2, 6 bases. The CDR3 loop spans 13 amino acids. CDR1 MNHNS and CDR2 SASEGT come from the germline V gene. The V end lost 5 bases, the J end lost 4 bases, and 12 bases lay between the germline ends. CDR3 sequence (DNA): TGTGCCAGCAGTTGGGACTTTGAGTACGAGCAGTACTTC. Amino acid sequence: CASSWDFEYEQYF.

Turning to this clonotype: One end of the junction fails to match germline, which may point to a read error. This chain joins TRBV6-1 and TRBJ1-5; 7 nucleotides agree with TRBD1. Germline loops: CDR1 MNHNS, CDR2 SASEGT. The CDR3 sequence is 13 residues long. The chain's CDR3 is CASSGEGAQPRHF. CDR3 sequence (DNA): TGTGCCAGCAGTGGGGAGGGGGCTCAGCCCCGGCATTTT.